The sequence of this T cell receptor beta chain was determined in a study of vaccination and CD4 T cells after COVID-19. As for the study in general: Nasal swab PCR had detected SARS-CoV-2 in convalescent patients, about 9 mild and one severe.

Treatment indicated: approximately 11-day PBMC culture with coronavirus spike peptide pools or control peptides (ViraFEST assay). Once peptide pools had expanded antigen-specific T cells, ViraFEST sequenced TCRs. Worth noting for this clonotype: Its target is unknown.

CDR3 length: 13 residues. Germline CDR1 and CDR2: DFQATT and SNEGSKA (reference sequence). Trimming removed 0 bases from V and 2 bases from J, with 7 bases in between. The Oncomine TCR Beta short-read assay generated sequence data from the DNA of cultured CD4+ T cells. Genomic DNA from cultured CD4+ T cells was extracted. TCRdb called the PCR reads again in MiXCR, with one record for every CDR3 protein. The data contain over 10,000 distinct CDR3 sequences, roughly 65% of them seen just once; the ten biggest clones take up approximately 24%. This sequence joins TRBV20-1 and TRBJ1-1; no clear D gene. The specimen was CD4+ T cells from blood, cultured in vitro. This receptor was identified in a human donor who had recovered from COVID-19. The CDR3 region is CSAREHRNTEAFF. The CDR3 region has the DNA TGCAGTGCTAGAGAACACCGCAACACTGAAGCTTTCTTT.